This T cell receptor (beta chain) was recorded in a study of radiotherapy plus CTLA-4 blockade in lung cancer. Study at large: Objective responses were documented in about 18% of patients, with disease control in 31%.

This clone was picked up a small number of times. Focal radiation plus CTLA-4 blockade with ipilimumab was administered to patients who had chemo-refractory metastatic non-small-cell lung cancer. Clones were read by immunoSEQ multiplex PCR, and TCRdb kept only the in-frame ones, dropping some. The repertoire has fewer than 70,000 clones, about 80% of them found once; the top ten carry roughly a tenth. Germline CDR1 and CDR2: MGHRA and YSYEKL. The ends lost 5 bases at V and 8 bases at J; junction bases unmatched: 10. The CDR3 extends over 14 amino acids. The TCR originated in a human donor with non-small cell lung cancer who had a complete response to radiotherapy plus ipilimumab. J is TRBJ2-3 and V is TRBV4-1, with 7 bases fitting TRBD2. The specimen was peripheral blood, collected from a patient treated with radiotherapy plus ipilimumab. Written as DNA, the CDR3 is TGCGCCAGCAGCGGGACGCTGCCGGGGGGTACGCAGTATTTT. It is translated as CASSGTLPGGTQYF.